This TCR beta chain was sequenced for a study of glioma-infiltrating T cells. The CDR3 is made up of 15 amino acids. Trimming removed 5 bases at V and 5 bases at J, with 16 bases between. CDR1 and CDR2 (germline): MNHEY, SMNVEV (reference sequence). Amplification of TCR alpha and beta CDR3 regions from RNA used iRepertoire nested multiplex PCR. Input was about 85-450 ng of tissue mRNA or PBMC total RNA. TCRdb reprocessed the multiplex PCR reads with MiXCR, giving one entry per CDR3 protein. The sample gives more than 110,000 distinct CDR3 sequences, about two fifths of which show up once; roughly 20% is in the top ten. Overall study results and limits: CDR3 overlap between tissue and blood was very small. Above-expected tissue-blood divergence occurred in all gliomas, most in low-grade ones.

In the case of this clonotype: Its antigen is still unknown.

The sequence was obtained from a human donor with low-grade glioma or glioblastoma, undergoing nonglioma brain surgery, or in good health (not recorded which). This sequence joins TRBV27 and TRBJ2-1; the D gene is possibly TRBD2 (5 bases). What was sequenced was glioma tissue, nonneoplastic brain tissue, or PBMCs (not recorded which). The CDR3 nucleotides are TGTGCCAGCAGTCTCGACCCGAGCGGCAACAATGAGCAGTTCTTC. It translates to CASSLDPSGNNEQFF.